Listed below are T cell receptor beta chains from one sample, sequenced in a study of blood T cell repertoires in COVID-19. Sequencing was performed with immunoSEQ multiplex PCR; in TCRdb, only in-frame clones are kept and a portion is missing. The profile covers 250,000 to 300,000 clones, with nearly 90% appearing a single time and 1.9% taken by the ten largest. Sample: PBMCs or T cells enriched from blood (not recorded which). These receptors all stem from an older woman who had recovered from COVID-19. Each CDR3 is given with its conserved first and last residue. The D gene is left open where the match is weak.

j_call	v_call	d_call	cdr3_aa
TRBJ1-1	TRBV9	NA	CASSGGLTGRGRRSTEAFF
TRBJ1-1	TRBV3-1/TRBV3-2	TRBD1	CASRQGANTEAFF
TRBJ2-1	TRBV29-1	NA	CSVVISANEQFF
TRBJ2-1	TRBV5-1	TRBD2	CASSSRLAGVNNEQFF
TRBJ1-6	TRBV21-1	NA	CASSIQDRGSPLHF
TRBJ2-3	TRBV24-1	TRBD2	CATSDPVAGTEDTQYF
TRBJ1-6	TRBV6-5	TRBD1	CASSSFITGDSPLHF
TRBJ1-2	TRBV2	NA	CASSEFATTNYGYTF
TRBJ1-5	TRBV15	NA	CATSRDTRGNQPQHF
TRBJ1-2	TRBV7-2	TRBD1	CASSLSPGQGNGYTF
TRBJ1-3	TRBV3-1/TRBV3-2	NA	CASSQADKRNTIYF
TRBJ1-1	TRBV28	TRBD1	CASSLEGAVAFF
TRBJ2-1	TRBV5-6	NA	CASSPPAISYNEQFF
TRBJ1-2	TRBV19	TRBD1	CASSSQDRGANYGYTF
TRBJ2-2	TRBV5-4	TRBD1	CASSLAGQGAGELFF
TRBJ2-2	TRBV5-4	TRBD2	CASSALTSGRSPGGELFF
TRBJ2-7	TRBV7-9	TRBD2	CASSRRLAGVYEQYF
TRBJ2-1	TRBV7-9	NA	CASSSRHGEFDNEQFF
TRBJ1-5	TRBV19	NA	CASSIAREQPQHF
TRBJ2-2	TRBV10-3	TRBD1	CAISDRDRKTGELFF
TRBJ1-5	TRBV21-1	NA	CASTPGGYQPQHF
TRBJ1-2	TRBV9	NA	CASSAWTYGYTF